This note documents a single T cell receptor beta chain sequence. The data originate from a study of resident and recirculating memory T cells in vitiligo. Study details: Epidermis came from shave biopsies of lesional and nonlesional sites, plus PBMCs.

Data came from immunoSEQ multiplex PCR; TCRdb stores just in-frame clones and leaves some out. The table records around 78,000 clones, roughly 94% of them present only once. This CDR3 has 14 amino acids. Germline trimming cut 4 bases from V and 2 bases from J; bases unmatched to any gene: 4. CDR1 is GTSNPN and CDR2 is SVGIG in the germline V gene (reference sequence). The chain couples TRBV30 to TRBJ2-2; 7 nucleotides agree with TRBD1. Sample: blood. The origin of this receptor is a male donor with vitiligo. The CDR3 coding sequence is TGTGCCTGGAACAGGGGCAGAAACACCGGGGAGCTGTTTTTT. It yields the protein CAWNRGRNTGELFF.